This is a list of T cell receptor beta chains from one sample in a study of neurological immune-mediated disorders. TCRdb used MiXCR to reprocess the 5' RACE reads, holding one entry per CDR3 protein. The sample contains approximately 45,000 distinct CDR3 sequences, about 13% of which appear only once. Sequenced sample: PBMCs. These receptor sequences come from a young man in good health. Each CDR3 is given with its conserved first and last residue. A D gene is named only where the DNA matches it firmly. Clone size is shown for a subset of rows, as once, few, many or a class of expanded clone.

v_call	j_call	d_call	clone_size	cdr3_nt	cdr3_aa
TRBV5-1	TRBJ2-7	.	many	TGCGCCAGCAGCTTGGTGCCGGGCCCGACCGACGAGCAGTACTTC	CASSLVPGPTDEQYF
TRBV7-2	TRBJ2-3	.	many	TGTGCCAGCAGCTCCCGGGACAGCACAGATACGCAGTATTTT	CASSSRDSTDTQYF
TRBV28	TRBJ2-1	.	many	TGTGCCAGCAGTTTATTCGGCGGGGTCCGGGGAGATGAGCAGTTCTTC	CASSLFGGVRGDEQFF
TRBV5-1	TRBJ2-1	.	many	TGCGCCAGCAGCTTGTCATCGCGCCGGCCCGAACCAACCGACAATGAGCAGTTCTTC	CASSLSSRRPEPTDNEQFF
TRBV7-2	TRBJ2-3	.	many	TGTGCCAGCAGCTTACTCGGGATCACAGATACGCAGTATTTT	CASSLLGITDTQYF
TRBV3-1	TRBJ2-1	TRBD1	.	TGTGCCAGCAGCCGCCGAGGGGGTCGGACAGGTGAGCAGTTCTTC	CASSRRGGRTGEQFF
TRBV5-1	TRBJ1-1	.	many	TGCGCCAGCAGCTTGCGAGTTGGGAGGGACACTGAAGCTTTCTTT	CASSLRVGRDTEAFF
TRBV5-1	TRBJ2-3	.	many	TGCGCCAGCAGCATAGCGAGACCTAGCACAGATACGCAGTATTTT	CASSIARPSTDTQYF
TRBV5-1	TRBJ2-2	.	.	TGCGCCAGCAGCGTGGTACCCCGGGGCGGGGAGCTGTTTTTT	CASSVVPRGGELFF
TRBV12-3/TRBV12-4	TRBJ2-7	TRBD1	many	TGTGCCAGCATTCGACAGGGGGGGGATACTTACGAGCAGTACTTC	CASIRQGGDTYEQYF
TRBV30	TRBJ2-2	.	.	TGTGCCTGGAGTAGGATGGCAGGGGAAACCGGGGAGCTGTTTTTT	CAWSRMAGETGELFF
TRBV5-1	TRBJ1-5	TRBD1	many	TGCGCCAGCAGCCTAGTGGGACAGGGGCCTAGGCATTTT	CASSLVGQGPRHF
TRBV2	TRBJ2-1	TRBD1	many	TGTGCCAGCAGTGTAAGTTCGACAGGGATGTACAATGAGCAGTTCTTC	CASSVSSTGMYNEQFF
TRBV7-9	TRBJ1-5	.	many	TGTGCCAGCAGCTCCGGGGGCTCTACCAATCAGCCCCAGCATTTT	CASSSGGSTNQPQHF
TRBV5-1	TRBJ2-7	.	many	TGCGCCAGCAGCTTGGCGGCAGCCCCGGAATACGAGCAGTACTTC	CASSLAAAPEYEQYF
TRBV7-2	TRBJ2-1	.	many	TGTGCCAGCAGCTCGCTTTGGGGGAATGAGCAGTTCTTC	CASSSLWGNEQFF
TRBV15	TRBJ2-7	.	many	TGTGCCACTAAATCGGACAGACGGAGCTCCTACGAGCAGTACTTC	CATKSDRRSSYEQYF
TRBV6-6	TRBJ1-3	TRBD1	many	TGTGCCAGCACCGTATCGATTACAGGGGGCGGAAACACCATATATTTT	CASTVSITGGGNTIYF
TRBV12-3/TRBV12-4	TRBJ2-1	TRBD2	many	TGTGCCAGCCGAGTTTTAGGGGCTAGCGGGAAAAATGAGCAGTTCTTC	CASRVLGASGKNEQFF
TRBV15	TRBJ1-2	.	many	TGTGCCACCAGCAGCGGGTATGGCTACACCTTC	CATSSGYGYTF
TRBV20-1	TRBJ2-5	TRBD2	many	TGCAGTGCTAGGCGGCCAAGCGGGGGGGAGACCCAGTACTTC	CSARRPSGGETQYF
TRBV4-1	TRBJ2-3	.	many	TGCGCCAGCAGTTACGGGGGCTACGTAGATTTT	CASSYGGYVDF
TRBV28	TRBJ2-7	.	many	TGTGCCAGCAGTTCCCGGACAGTGGGTAGCTACGAGCAGTACTTC	CASSSRTVGSYEQYF
TRBV4-1	TRBJ2-7	.	many	TGCGCCAGCAGCCAAGGGACCTTAGGGAGTCGGAACTACGAGCAGTACTTC	CASSQGTLGSRNYEQYF
TRBV6-2/TRBV6-3	TRBJ2-5	.	many	TGTGCCAGCAGTTCGTGGGGTCCAGAGACCCAGTACTTC	CASSSWGPETQYF
TRBV29-1	TRBJ2-3	TRBD1	.	TGCAGCGTTGAAGGTGCCAGGGGGACGGGCACATATACGCAGTATTTT	CSVEGARGTGTYTQYF
TRBV7-2	TRBJ2-1	TRBD2	many	TGTGCCAGCAGCTTAACTAGCGCTTCCTACAATGAGCAGTTCTTC	CASSLTSASYNEQFF
TRBV15	TRBJ2-5	.	.	TGTGCCACCAGCAGAGATGACCGGGACGTCGAGACCCAGTACTTC	CATSRDDRDVETQYF
TRBV12-3/TRBV12-4	TRBJ2-7	TRBD1	many	TGTGCCAGCAGTCCTGACAGGGGATCCTACGAGCAGTACTTC	CASSPDRGSYEQYF
TRBV11-2	TRBJ2-7	.	many	TGTGCCAGCAGCCCCTCGGGAAGCTCCTACGAGCAGTACTTC	CASSPSGSSYEQYF
TRBV20-1	TRBJ2-7	TRBD2	many	TGCAGTGCTCAAGGGGTAGCGGGCCCTCCCTACGAGCAGTACTTC	CSAQGVAGPPYEQYF
TRBV5-1	TRBJ2-2	TRBD1	many	TGCGCCAGCAGCTGGGGACAGGAGAACACCGGGGAGCTGTTTTTT	CASSWGQENTGELFF
TRBV5-1	TRBJ1-3	.	few	TGCGCCAGCAGCCCAGGAACGACCGGAAACACCATATATTTT	CASSPGTTGNTIYF
TRBV14	TRBJ1-1	.	many	TGTGCCAGCAGCCAGTGGGGCGCGAGAAACACTGAAGCTTTCTTT	CASSQWGARNTEAFF
TRBV5-1	TRBJ2-2	TRBD2	many	TGCGCCAGCAGCTCCAGACTAGCGGGAGGCGACACCGGGGAGCTGTTTTTT	CASSSRLAGGDTGELFF
TRBV4-1	TRBJ2-7	.	.	TGCGCCAGCATCCAAGATATGGGGGATTACGATCAGTACTTC	CASIQDMGDYDQYF
TRBV28	TRBJ2-5	.	many	TGTGCCAGCAGTTTATGGGGGGCGAAGGAGACCCAGTACTTC	CASSLWGAKETQYF
TRBV2	TRBJ2-3	TRBD1	many	TGTGCCAGCCTCCCTCCAGGGGGTTTCACAGATACGCAGTATTTT	CASLPPGGFTDTQYF
TRBV5-1	TRBJ1-3	.	few	TGCGCCAGCAGCTTTGGGATTTCTGGAAACACCATATATTTT	CASSFGISGNTIYF
TRBV2	TRBJ2-5	.	few	TGTGCCAGCAGGGGGCAGGGTCGAGAGACCCAGTACTTC	CASRGQGRETQYF
TRBV20-1	TRBJ1-5	.	.	TGCAGTGCTAGGGGACCGGTACATCGGTCAATCAGGACCCAGCATTTT	CSARGPVHRSIRTQHF
TRBV19	TRBJ1-5	.	.	TGTGCCAGTAGTATAGCCGGCGTCAATCAGCCCCAGCATTTT	CASSIAGVNQPQHF
TRBV3-1	TRBJ2-7	.	few	TGTGCCAGCAGCCCCAGCTCAAATCGGAACAGAGTGCCCTACGAGCAGTACTTC	CASSPSSNRNRVPYEQYF
TRBV20-1	TRBJ1-1	.	medium-sized	TGCAGTGCTAGGGGACCAGGAAGGAACACTGAAGCTTTCTTT	CSARGPGRNTEAFF
TRBV20-1	TRBJ2-1	TRBD2	many	TGCAGTGCTAGAGCCATAGCGGGATTTGCGGGCGATGAGCAGTTCTTC	CSARAIAGFAGDEQFF
TRBV20-1	TRBJ2-7	.	many	TGCAGTGCTAAACCCGTGCAGGGAATGTATCTCGAGCAGTACTTC	CSAKPVQGMYLEQYF
TRBV5-4	TRBJ2-2	TRBD2	many	TGTGCCAGCAGCTTGTTAAGCGGGAGGCCAAACACCGGGGAGCTGTTTTTT	CASSLLSGRPNTGELFF
TRBV28	TRBJ1-4	.	many	TGTGCCAGCAGTAAACAGGGAAAACTGTTTTTT	CASSKQGKLFF
TRBV20-1	TRBJ1-4	.	many	TGCAGTGCTAGAACTGAGGTTAATGAAAAACTGTTTTTT	CSARTEVNEKLFF
TRBV7-2	TRBJ2-7	TRBD2	many	TGTGCCAGTATGACTAGCGGGCCTCTGAGGGAATCCCACGAGCAGTACTTC	CASMTSGPLRESHEQYF